The T cell receptor (beta chain) under discussion was sequenced for a study of blood T cell repertoires in COVID-19. Study-level background: Acute and convalescent COVID-19 specimens originated in the United States, Italy and Spain. PBMCs, B-cell-depleted T cells, or T cells provided the cDNA or gDNA that made up the material.

The V and J ends lost 0 bases and 3 bases, in that order; junction bases with no gene match: 5. The germline CDR1 and CDR2 sequences are SGHRS and YFSETQ. The CDR3 covers 17 residues. Repertoires were generated with immunoSEQ multiplex PCR, while TCRdb's copy carries only in-frame clones and drops some. This sample has under 300,000 clones, with around nine tenths found just once. Sequencing was done on a sample of peripheral blood. The receptor comes from a woman aged 40 to 49 who had recovered from COVID-19. The chain recombines TRBV5-1 with TRBJ2-2; 10 bases fit TRBD2. The CDR3 protein is CASSLGLAGDYTGELFF. In DNA, the CDR3 is TGCGCCAGCAGCTTGGGGCTAGCGGGAGACTACACCGGGGAGCTGTTTTTT.